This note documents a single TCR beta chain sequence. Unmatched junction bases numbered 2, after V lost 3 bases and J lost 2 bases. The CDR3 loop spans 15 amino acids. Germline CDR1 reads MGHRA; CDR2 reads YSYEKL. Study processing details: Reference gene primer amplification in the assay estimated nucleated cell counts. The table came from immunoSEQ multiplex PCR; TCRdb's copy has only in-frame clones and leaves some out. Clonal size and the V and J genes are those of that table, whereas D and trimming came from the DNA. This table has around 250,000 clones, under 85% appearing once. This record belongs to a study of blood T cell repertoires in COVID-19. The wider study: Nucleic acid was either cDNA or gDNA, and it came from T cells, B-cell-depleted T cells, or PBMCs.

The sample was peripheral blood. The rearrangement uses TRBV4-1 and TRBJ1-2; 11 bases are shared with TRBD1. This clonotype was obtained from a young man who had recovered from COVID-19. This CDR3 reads CASSQGQGENYGYTF. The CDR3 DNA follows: TGCGCCAGCAGCCAGGGACAGGGGGAGAACTATGGCTACACCTTC.